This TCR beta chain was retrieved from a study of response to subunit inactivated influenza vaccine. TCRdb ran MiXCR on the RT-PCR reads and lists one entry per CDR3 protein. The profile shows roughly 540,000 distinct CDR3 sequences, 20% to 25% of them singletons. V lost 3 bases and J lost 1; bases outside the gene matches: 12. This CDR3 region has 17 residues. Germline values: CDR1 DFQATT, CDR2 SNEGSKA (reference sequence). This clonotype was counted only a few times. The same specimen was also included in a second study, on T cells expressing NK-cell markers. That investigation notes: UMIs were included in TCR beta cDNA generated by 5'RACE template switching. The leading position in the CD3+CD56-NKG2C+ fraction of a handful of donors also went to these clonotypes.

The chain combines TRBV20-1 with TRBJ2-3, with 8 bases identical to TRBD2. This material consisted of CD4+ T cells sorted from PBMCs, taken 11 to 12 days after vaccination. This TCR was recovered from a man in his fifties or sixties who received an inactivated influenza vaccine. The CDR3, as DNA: TGCAGTGCTAGCGGTCGACTGAAAGCGGGAGGCACAGATACGCAGTATTTT. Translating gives CSASGRLKAGGTDTQYF.